What follows is one T cell receptor (beta chain) and its context. Its antigen is unidentified. Each individual donor underwent a draw of approximately 9.6 milliliters of peripheral blood. Sample-barcoded 5' priming and a J-beta primer mix drove a second PCR of 7 to 11 cycles. TCRdb reprocessed the 5' RACE reads via MiXCR and lists one record per CDR3 protein. The sample lists around 800,000 distinct CDR3 sequences, 25% to 30% occurring once. The CDR3 runs 16 residues. CDR1 is LGHDT, CDR2 YNNKEL, per germline (reference sequence). Trimming pared 2 bases from V and 0 bases from J, leaving 12 bases between. This sample is drawn from a study of blood T cells in healthy people across ages. General observations from the study: For the donors, CMV status was unknown and possibly confounded expanded clonotype changes.

These sequences were also reported in another study, on T cells of mothers and their children. From that paper: Detection yielded no persistent microchimeric T cell clones.

Material: blood. The rearrangement uses TRBV3-1 and TRBJ2-3, with a weak D call TRBD2 (5 bases). This receptor was obtained from a boy between 5 and 17 years old in good health. This chain's CDR3 is CASSQSGYPSTDTQYF. The DNA for the CDR3 is TGTGCCAGCAGCCAATCGGGGTACCCTAGCACAGATACGCAGTATTTT.